This TCR beta chain was profiled in a study of CD8 T cells in Susac syndrome. Broader study findings: The study conceded that relatively few individuals underwent its TCR sequencing and HLA analysis.

RNA amounts of roughly 0.5 to 1 ug underwent reverse transcription with random hexamers. TCRdb re-called the immunoSEQ multiplex PCR reads through MiXCR, storing one row per CDR3 protein. There are under 200,000 distinct CDR3 sequences in the sample; more than 90% occur only once, and under 0.15% lies in the top ten. The CDR3 is 13 amino acids. The germline V and J ends were trimmed by 4 bases and 4 bases, with 8 bases remaining between them. A remark on this clonotype: Its target is not known.

High-throughput TCR beta sequencing covered peripheral CD8+ and CD4+ T cells. Healthy donors formed controls matched for age and sex. The TEMRA cells underwent FACS enrichment, while the CD8+ and CD4+ T cells underwent negative isolation. The chain joins TRBV12-3 or TRBV12-4 to TRBJ1-5; D remains ambiguous. This clonotype was sampled from a human donor in good health. Sequenced sample: CD4+ T cells from PBMCs. The CDR3 DNA sequence: TGTGCCAGCAGTTCGGGCAGAAATCAGCCCCAGCATTTT. Protein product: CASSSGRNQPQHF.